This T cell receptor (beta chain) was documented in a study of cytomegalovirus exposure and HLA in healthy donors. The study, taken as a whole, reports: Reportedly, diagnosis of cytomegalovirus status by the classifier showed high specificity and sensitivity. More clonal expansion characterized HLA-associated TCR beta chains than equally common others in a later analysis.

It was with 60 Vbeta and 13 Jbeta primers that the PCR ran. Libraries were prepared by immunoSEQ multiplex PCR; TCRdb keeps only in-frame clonotypes and omits some of them. The data show about 140,000 clones, with over 70% seen just once and 1.5% to 2% held by the top ten. Notes on this clone: Its antigen is currently unknown.

CDR3 length: 17 residues. V was cut by 0 bases and J by 5 bases, with 16 bases left in between. Per the germline V gene, CDR1 is MRHNA and CDR2 is SNTAGT. Sequences were obtained from PBMCs. The V gene is TRBV6-4, the J gene TRBJ2-2; weak D call: TRBD2 (7 bases). The source is a woman in her 40s in good health and CMV-seronegative. The CDR3 sequence: CASSDSAGASSTGELFF. The CDR3 DNA is TGTGCCAGCAGTGACTCTGCGGGGGCTAGTAGTACCGGGGAGCTGTTTTTT.